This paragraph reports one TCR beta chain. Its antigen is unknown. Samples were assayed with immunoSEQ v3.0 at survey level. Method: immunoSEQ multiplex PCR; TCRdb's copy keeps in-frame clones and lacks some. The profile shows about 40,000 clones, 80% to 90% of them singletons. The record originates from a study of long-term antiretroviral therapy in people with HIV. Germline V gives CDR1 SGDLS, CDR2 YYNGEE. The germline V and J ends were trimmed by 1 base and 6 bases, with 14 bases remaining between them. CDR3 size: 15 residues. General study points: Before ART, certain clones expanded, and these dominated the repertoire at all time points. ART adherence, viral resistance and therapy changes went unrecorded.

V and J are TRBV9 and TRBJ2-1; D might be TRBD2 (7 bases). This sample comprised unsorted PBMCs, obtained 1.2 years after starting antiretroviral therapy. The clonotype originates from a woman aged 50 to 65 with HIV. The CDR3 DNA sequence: TGTGCCAGCAGCGTAAGGGGGGGCCTATCCAATGAGCAGTTCTTC. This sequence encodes CASSVRGGLSNEQFF.